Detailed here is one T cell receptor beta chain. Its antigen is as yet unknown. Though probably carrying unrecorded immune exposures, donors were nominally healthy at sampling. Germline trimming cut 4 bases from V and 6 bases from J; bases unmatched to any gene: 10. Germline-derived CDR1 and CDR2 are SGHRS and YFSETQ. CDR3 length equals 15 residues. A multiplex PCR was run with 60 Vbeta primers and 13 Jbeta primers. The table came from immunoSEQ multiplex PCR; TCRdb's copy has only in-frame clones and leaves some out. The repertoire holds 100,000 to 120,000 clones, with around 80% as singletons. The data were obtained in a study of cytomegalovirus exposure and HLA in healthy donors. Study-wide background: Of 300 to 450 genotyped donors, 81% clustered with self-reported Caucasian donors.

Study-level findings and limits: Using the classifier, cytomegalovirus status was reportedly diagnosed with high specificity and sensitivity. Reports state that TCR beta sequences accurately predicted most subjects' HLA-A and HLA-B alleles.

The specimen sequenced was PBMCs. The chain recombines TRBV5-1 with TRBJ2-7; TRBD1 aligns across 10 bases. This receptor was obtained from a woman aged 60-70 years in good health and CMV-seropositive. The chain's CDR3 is CASSQLGQGGGEQYF. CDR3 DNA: TGCGCCAGCAGCCAATTAGGACAGGGGGGGGGCGAGCAGTACTTC. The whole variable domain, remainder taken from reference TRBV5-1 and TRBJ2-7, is KAGVTQTPRYLIKTRGQQVTLSCSPISGHRSVSWYQQTPGQGLQFLFEYFSETQRNKGNFPGRFSGRQFSNSRSEMNVSTLELGDSALYLCASSQLGQGGGEQYFGPGTRLTVT.